This T cell receptor beta chain derives from a study of cytomegalovirus exposure and HLA in healthy donors. General study results and limits: In a later analysis, TCR association rates varied by HLA locus: DRB1 most, HLA-C fewest. Data from an earlier analysis indicated that most TCR beta V segments were productive either about 87% or about 30% of the time. According to the study, 160 or so TCR beta chains were cytomegalovirus-associated. Certain indistinguishable V segments, among them TRBV6-2 and TRBV6-3, were excluded.

In the PCR, 60 Vbeta and 13 Jbeta primers were used. Profiling relied on immunoSEQ multiplex PCR, and the TCRdb table lists in-frame clones only, not all of them. This table holds more than 85,000 clones, 76% found once. Germline V CDR1 and CDR2: SGHTA, FQGNSA. The CDR3 spans 15 residues. Deletions cut 9 bases from V and 6 bases from J, with 23 bases between. In regard to this clone: Its target is unknown.

Sequenced: PBMCs. J is TRBJ1-2 and V is TRBV7-2; a possible D gene is TRBD1 (5 bases). The sequence derives from a man aged 40-49 years in good health and CMV-seronegative. The CDR3 here is CASQGSTGRLNGYTF. CDR3 bases: TGTGCCAGTCAAGGATCAACAGGACGACTCAATGGCTACACCTTC.